The 31 T cell receptor beta chains presented below share a single source sample, sequenced in a study of identical twins. TCRdb re-called the 5' RACE reads through MiXCR, storing one row per CDR3 protein. Among some 660,000 distinct CDR3 sequences, 8.5% to 9.5% were seen once, and the ten largest hold 0.85% to 1%. The sample was also reused in another study, on yellow fever vaccine responses in identical twins.

What was sequenced was PBMCs. These receptors all come from a woman aged 18 to 35 in good health.

This clonotype was detected many times. The rearrangement joins TRBV29-1 to TRBJ2-7; TRBD2 matches at 8 bases. CDR3 length equals 14 residues. Unmatched junction bases numbered 9, after V lost 6 bases and J lost 2 bases. The V gene's germline CDR1 is SQVTM and CDR2 ANQGSEA. The CDR3 coding sequence is TGCAGCGTCCGCGGGGGGCCGAAAGCCTACGAGCAGTACTTC. Translated: CSVRGGPKAYEQYF.

This clonotype showed up just a few times. The chain couples TRBV3-1 to TRBJ1-6; TRBD1 is a possible D gene (5 bases). Germline values: CDR1 LGHDT, CDR2 YNNKEL (reference sequence). The CDR3 spans 15 residues. Trimming shortened V by 2 bases and J by 5 bases, and 10 bases separated the two germline ends. CDR3 nucleotide sequence: TGTGCCAGCAGCCAACAGGGTTTCCATAATTCACCCCTCCACTTT. Protein: CASSQQGFHNSPLHF. Using reference TRBV3-1 and TRBJ1-6 for the parts outside the CDR3, the full variable domain is DTAVSQTPKYLVTQMGNDKSIKCEQNLGHDTMYWYKQDSKKFLKIMFSYNNKELIINETVPNRFSPKSPDKAHLNLHINSLELGDSAVYFCASSQQGFHNSPLHFGNGTRLTVT.

Only a few counts were recorded for this clonotype. V and J are TRBV15 and TRBJ2-7, with TRBD1 matching 7 bases. Germline V gene data show CDR1 as LNHNV and CDR2 as YYDKDF (reference sequence). The CDR3 loop spans 16 amino acids. V was pared by 3 bases and J by 0 bases, with 8 bases of the junction left unmatched. Here the CDR3 DNA reads TGTGCCACCAGCAGTTTTACGGGACAGAGCTCCTACGAGCAGTACTTC. It specifies CATSSFTGQSSYEQYF. The variable domain in full, completed from reference TRBV15 and TRBJ2-7, reads DAMVIQNPRYQVTQFGKPVTLSCSQTLNHNVMYWYQQKSSQAPKLLFHYYDKDFNNEADTPDNFQSRRPNTSFCFLDIRSPGLGDTAMYLCATSSFTGQSSYEQYFGPGTRLTVT.

This clonotype turned up a few times. The CDR3 coding sequence is TGTGCCACGGGGATCGGGGCCCCGGATACGCAGTATTTT. It specifies CATGIGAPDTQYF. V and J are TRBV15 and TRBJ2-3; D may be TRBD1 or TRBD2 (5 bases each). The V gene lost 9 bases and the J gene lost 6 bases, with 16 bases spanning the gap. The germline V gene has CDR1 LNHNV and CDR2 YYDKDF (reference sequence). CDR3 length equals 13 residues.

With respect to this clonotype: Possible read error: a much larger clone is one base away. This chain joins TRBV28 and TRBJ2-7, with 9 bases that match TRBD1. CDR1 is MDHEN and CDR2 is SYDVKM in the germline V gene. V gave up 6 bases and J gave up 3 bases; unmatched junction bases: 3. CDR3 length: 13 amino acids. CDR3 nucleotides: TGTGCCAGCAGAGGGACAGGGAACTACGAGCAGTACTTC. Its translation is CASRGTGNYEQYF.

V and J are TRBV5-4 and TRBJ2-3, with D maybe TRBD2 (6 bases). CDR1 is SGHNT, CDR2 YYREEE, per germline (reference sequence). This CDR3 region has 16 residues. V was trimmed by 4 bases and J by 1 base, leaving 16 bases between them. This chain's CDR3 is CASSPQGSGRTDTQYF. CDR3 coding DNA: TGTGCCAGCAGCCCGCAGGGTAGCGGACGCACAGATACGCAGTATTTT.

This clonotype occurred a few times. The J gene is TRBJ2-7, the V gene TRBV6-1; tentative D call: TRBD1 (6 bases). CDR3 length: 14 amino acids. The germline V gene encodes CDR1 MNHNS and CDR2 SASEGT. Deletions cut 6 bases from V and 4 bases from J, with 16 bases between. The CDR3 DNA sequence: TGTGCCAGCAGACAAGGGGGAACGTCATACGAGCAGTACTTC. Residues: CASRQGGTSYEQYF.

This clonotype appeared a single time. Lacking the conserved final phenylalanine or tryptophan, this CDR3 likely reflects a read error. The chain couples TRBV27 to TRBJ2-5; D unresolved. The CDR3 loop spans 8 amino acids. Trimming removed 7 bases from V and 8 bases from J, with 2 bases in between. Germline V CDR1 and CDR2: MNHEY, SMNVEV (reference sequence). CDR3 sequence reads: CASTTQYS. The CDR3 DNA reads TGTGCCAGCACAACCCAGTACTCC.

This clonotype has ten or more counts. The chain recombines TRBV10-3 with TRBJ2-7, with D possibly being TRBD1 or TRBD2 (6 bases each). This CDR3 has 15 amino acids. In germline, CDR1 is ENHRY, CDR2 SYGVKD. V shed 2 bases and J shed 2 bases, with 13 bases lying between them. The CDR3 protein is CAISERGTRTYEQYF. The CDR3 nucleotides read TGTGCCATCAGTGAGCGCGGGACACGGACCTACGAGCAGTACTTC.

V and J are TRBV10-3 and TRBJ2-5; D gene ambiguous. Germline CDR1 reads ENHRY; CDR2 reads SYGVKD. Trimming removed 0 bases at V and 0 bases at J, with 5 bases between. This CDR3 region has 14 residues. The CDR3 DNA is TGTGCCATCAGTGAGTCGGCAAACCAAGAGACCCAGTACTTC. Amino acids: CAISESANQETQYF.

This chain joins TRBV6-2 or TRBV6-3 and TRBJ2-1; tentatively, D is TRBD1 or TRBD2 (5 bases each). The CDR3 has 18 residues. Trimming stripped 6 bases from V and 5 bases from J, with 26 bases between. Per germline, CDR1 MNHEY and CDR2 SVGEGT. The DNA for the CDR3 is TGTGCCAGCAGGCGGAAGACCCCCGGGACCTTGAAAAACAATGAGCAGTTCTTC. Translation gives CASRRKTPGTLKNNEQFF.

The sample holds many counts of this clonotype. V is TRBV7-9 and J is TRBJ2-3; D is uncertain. Per germline, CDR1 SEHNR and CDR2 FQNEAQ (reference sequence). With 4 bases removed from V and 5 bases from J, the gap between germline ends came to 7 bases. There are 12 residues in the CDR3. In nucleotides, the CDR3 is TGTGCCAGCAGCTCCTCCGAAGATACGCAGTATTTT. Its translation is CASSSSEDTQYF.

This clonotype was seen only a few times. The CDR3 is CSARSTTRNTEAFF. DNA of the CDR3: TGCAGTGCTCGCTCTACGACCCGGAACACTGAAGCTTTCTTT. The chain carries TRBV20-1 and TRBJ1-1; D remains ambiguous. Trimming pared 5 bases from V and 1 base from J, leaving 14 bases between. This CDR3 region has 14 residues. In germline, CDR1 is DFQATT, CDR2 SNEGSKA (reference sequence).

In this sample, this clonotype turned up a few times. This chain joins TRBV24-1 and TRBJ2-2; 11 nucleotides match TRBD1. The CDR3 covers 16 residues. V shed 0 bases and J 7 bases; nucleotides not matched to a gene: 3. Germline assignment: CDR1 KGHDR and CDR2 SFDVKD. The CDR3 here is CATSDLMDRGRGELFF. The CDR3 bases are TGTGCCACCAGTGATTTGATGGACAGGGGGCGCGGGGAGCTGTTTTTT.

This rearrangement joins TRBV25-1 to TRBJ2-1; possibly TRBD2 for D (5 bases). Trimming left V 6 bases short and J 5 bases short, with 20 bases between. CDR3 length: 16 amino acids. Germline V gives CDR1 MGHDK, CDR2 SYGVNS. DNA of the CDR3: TGTGCCAGCAGCCGCCCCAGTTCTACCGGGGACAATGAGCAGTTCTTC. As protein: CASSRPSSTGDNEQFF.

This chain connects TRBV21-1 to TRBJ2-6; TRBD1, the D gene given by the table, was not confirmed from the DNA. TRBV21-1 is flagged as a pseudogene. CDR3 length: 18 amino acids. The CDR3 reads CASSKVDQAPSGANVLTF. The CDR3 DNA sequence: TGTGCCAGCAGCAAAGTAGATCAGGCGCCCTCTGGGGCCAACGTCCTGACTTTC.

This clonotype was counted between two and nine times. The gene calls are TRBV20-1 and TRBJ2-5; possible D gene TRBD2, 6 bases. The CDR3 sequence is 14 residues long. Looked up from germline, CDR1 is DFQATT and CDR2 is SNEGSKA (reference sequence). Trimming took off 6 bases at V and 5 bases at J, with 19 bases between the two ends. The CDR3 DNA sequence: TGCAGTGCCGGAGGGCGTAGCGTAGGGGAGACCCAGTACTTC. Protein sequence: CSAGGRSVGETQYF.

This clonotype was seen a few times. The chain uses TRBV7-2 and TRBJ2-1; 9 nucleotides line up with TRBD2. The CDR3 is made up of 16 amino acids. Germline V gives CDR1 SGHTA, CDR2 FQGNSA. The J segment lost 9 bases and the V segment lost 1 base, leaving 10 bases of the junction unmatched. DNA of the CDR3: TGTGCCAGCAGCTTAGTTTCGGTGCGGGAGGGCGGTGAGCAGTTCTTC. Amino acid sequence: CASSLVSVREGGEQFF.

The table lists this clonotype with a few counts. The chain combines TRBV7-2 with TRBJ2-7; D is unclear. Trimming took off 0 bases at V and 6 bases at J, with 12 bases between the two ends. CDR1 and CDR2 from the germline V gene are SGHTA and FQGNSA. This CDR3 spans 14 amino acids. The CDR3 is CASSLAGDLSEQYF. The CDR3 DNA sequence: TGTGCCAGCAGCTTAGCAGGAGATCTCTCCGAGCAGTACTTC.

This clonotype has at least ten counts. The chain joins TRBV7-3 to TRBJ2-1; 9 positions agree with TRBD2. Germline V gene lookup returns CDR1 SGHTA and CDR2 FQGTGA. This CDR3 has 16 amino acids. Trimming took 4 bases from V and 5 from J; bases not matched to a gene: 9. CDR3 in DNA: TGTGCCAGCAGCTCCCGGTCGACTAGCGGAAACAATGAGCAGTTCTTC. It specifies CASSSRSTSGNNEQFF.

This chain joins TRBV10-3 and TRBJ1-2; tentative D call: TRBD1 (6 bases). With 11 bases removed from V and 6 bases from J, the gap between germline ends came to 16 bases. This CDR3 has 12 amino acids. Germline V lookup: CDR1 ENHRY, CDR2 SYGVKD. The chain's CDR3 is CALKGRGDGYTF. CDR3 bases: TGTGCCCTCAAAGGCAGGGGTGATGGCTACACCTTC.

This clonotype appeared many times. This chain links TRBV20-1 with TRBJ2-7, with 13 bases matching TRBD2. In germline, CDR1 is DFQATT, CDR2 SNEGSKA (reference sequence). This CDR3 has 14 residues. Trimming took 5 bases from V and 5 from J; bases not matched to a gene: 6. The CDR3 is CSAQLAGGTHEQYF. In nucleotides, the CDR3 is TGCAGTGCTCAACTAGCGGGAGGGACCCACGAGCAGTACTTC.

CDR3 loop: CATSSGPTGAFF. The CDR3 DNA sequence: TGTGCCACCAGTTCCGGTCCAACGGGAGCTTTCTTT. The chain links TRBV24-1 to TRBJ1-1, with D unclear. Per germline, CDR1 KGHDR and CDR2 SFDVKD. The CDR3 runs 12 residues. Trimming took 6 bases from V and 10 from J, leaving 14 bases between them.

The chain combines TRBV18 with TRBJ1-5, with a possible D match to TRBD1 (6 bases). Germline values: CDR1 KGHSH, CDR2 LQKENI. This CDR3 is built from 16 residues. Trimming cost V 5 bases and J 7 bases, with 21 bases left between them. The chain's CDR3 is CASSSTSIRGTQPQHF. Written as DNA, the CDR3 is TGTGCCAGCTCATCCACGTCCATCAGGGGCACACAGCCCCAGCATTTT.

The table lists this clonotype with a count of one. A much larger clone sits a single nucleotide away, making a read error possible. The chain links TRBV29-1 to TRBJ2-5, with TRBD2 matching over 10 bases. The CDR3 length is 14 residues. Germline V lookup: CDR1 SQVTM, CDR2 ANQGSEA. J lost 10 bases, V lost 7 bases, and 15 bases had no gene match. The CDR3 bases are TGCAGCGGAGGACTAGCGGAAATTCGAGGGATCCAGTACTTC. It specifies CSGGLAEIRGIQYF.

This clonotype was seen many times. The rearrangement uses TRBV10-3 and TRBJ2-7; D may be TRBD1 or TRBD2 (5 bases each). Between the trimmed V and J ends, which lost 3 bases and 0 bases, there was a span of 12 bases. CDR1 is ENHRY and CDR2 is SYGVKD in the germline V gene. The CDR3 contains 15 residues. CDR3 loop: CAISDAGAPSYEQYF. The CDR3, as DNA: TGTGCCATCAGTGATGCCGGGGCCCCCTCCTACGAGCAGTACTTC.

This clonotype has more than one count but fewer than ten. The rearrangement uses TRBV20-1 and TRBJ2-3; 14 bases map to TRBD2. Germline V gene sequence: CDR1 DFQATT, CDR2 SNEGSKA (reference sequence). This CDR3 has 19 amino acids. The V segment lost 0 bases and the J segment 2 bases; nucleotides outside the gene matches: 10. CDR3 region: CSARDLGLAGVGPTDTQYF. Written as DNA, the CDR3 is TGCAGTGCTAGAGACTTGGGACTAGCGGGAGTTGGACCCACAGATACGCAGTATTTT.

The chain has TRBV4-1 and TRBJ2-7, with 7 positions matching TRBD1. The CDR3 runs to 15 residues. The V gene end was trimmed by 2 bases and the J gene end by 3 bases; junction bases not matched to a gene: 7. Germline V lookup: CDR1 MGHRA, CDR2 YSYEKL. CDR3 nucleotide sequence: TGCGCCAGCAGCCAACGAACAGGGGTAGGCTACGAGCAGTACTTC. It codes for CASSQRTGVGYEQYF.

This rearrangement joins TRBV5-1 to TRBJ2-1; 8 positions match TRBD2. Germline V gene data show CDR1 as SGHRS and CDR2 as YFSETQ. The CDR3 is 13 amino acids. V gave up 5 bases and J gave up 7 bases; unmatched junction bases: 5. The CDR3 region is CASRDGGANEQFF. The CDR3 DNA follows: TGCGCCAGCAGAGACGGGGGGGCTAATGAGCAGTTCTTC. Full variable domain (missing parts from reference TRBV5-1 and TRBJ2-1): KAGVTQTPRYLIKTRGQQVTLSCSPISGHRSVSWYQQTPGQGLQFLFEYFSETQRNKGNFPGRFSGRQFSNSRSEMNVSTLELGDSALYLCASRDGGANEQFFGPGTRLTVL.

Concerning this clonotype: Compared with germline, one end of the junction differs, possibly owing to a read error. CDR3 loop: CACSPLAGETQYF. In nucleotides, the CDR3 is TGTGCCTGCAGTCCATTAGCGGGGGAGACCCAGTACTTC. The chain carries TRBV6-1 and TRBJ2-5, with 8 bases identical to TRBD2. Per germline, CDR1 MNHNS and CDR2 SASEGT. The CDR3 totals 13 residues.

This clonotype has a handful of counts. The rearrangement joins TRBV5-1 to TRBJ2-7; weak D call: TRBD1 (6 bases). V gave up 3 bases and J gave up 5 bases, with 9 bases separating them. The CDR3 sequence is 12 residues long. The germline gives CDR1 SGHRS, CDR2 YFSETQ. DNA of the CDR3: TGCGCCAGCAGCTCCGGGACAAACGAGCAGTACTTC. This gives the protein CASSSGTNEQYF.